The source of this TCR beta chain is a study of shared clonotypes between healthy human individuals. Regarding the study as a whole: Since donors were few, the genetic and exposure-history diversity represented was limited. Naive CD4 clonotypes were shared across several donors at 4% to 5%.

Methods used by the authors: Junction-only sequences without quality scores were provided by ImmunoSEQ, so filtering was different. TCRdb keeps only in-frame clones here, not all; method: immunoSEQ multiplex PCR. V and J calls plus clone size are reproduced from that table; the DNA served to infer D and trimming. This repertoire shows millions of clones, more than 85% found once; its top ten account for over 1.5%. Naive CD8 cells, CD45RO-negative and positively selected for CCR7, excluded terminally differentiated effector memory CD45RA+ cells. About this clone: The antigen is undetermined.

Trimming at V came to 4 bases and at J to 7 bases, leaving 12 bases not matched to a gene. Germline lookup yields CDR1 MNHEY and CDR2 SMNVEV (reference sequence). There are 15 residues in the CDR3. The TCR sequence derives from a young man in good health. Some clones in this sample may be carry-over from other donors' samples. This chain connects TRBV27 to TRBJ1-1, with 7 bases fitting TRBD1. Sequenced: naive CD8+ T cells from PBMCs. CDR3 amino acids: CASSSLPTGWIEAFF. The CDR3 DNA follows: TGTGCCAGCAGTTCGCTCCCGACAGGGTGGATTGAAGCTTTCTTT.